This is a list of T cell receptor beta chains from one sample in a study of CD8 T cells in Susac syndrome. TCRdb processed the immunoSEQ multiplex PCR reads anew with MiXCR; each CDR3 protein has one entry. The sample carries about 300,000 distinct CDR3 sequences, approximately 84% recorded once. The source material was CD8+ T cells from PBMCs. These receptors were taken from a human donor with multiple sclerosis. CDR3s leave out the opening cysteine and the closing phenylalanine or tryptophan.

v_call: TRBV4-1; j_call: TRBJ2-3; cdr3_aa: ASSQDASGSSDTQY
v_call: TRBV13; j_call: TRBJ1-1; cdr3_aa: ASSRQVTEAF
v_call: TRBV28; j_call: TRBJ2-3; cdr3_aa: ASRVRDSTDTQY
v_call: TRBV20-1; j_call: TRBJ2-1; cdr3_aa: SARISGRSYNEQF
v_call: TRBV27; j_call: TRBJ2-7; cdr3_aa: ANSRGGRGLRVEQY
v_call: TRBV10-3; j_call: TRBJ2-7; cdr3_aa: AISDSIYEQY
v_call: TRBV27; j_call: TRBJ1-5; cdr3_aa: ASSSKQLLPSGQPQH
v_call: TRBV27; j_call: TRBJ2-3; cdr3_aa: AGWDRSTDTQY
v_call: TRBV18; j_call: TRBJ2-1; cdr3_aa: ASSSKRASVYEQF
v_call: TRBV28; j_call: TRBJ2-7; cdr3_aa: ASSPIALSGRPYEQY
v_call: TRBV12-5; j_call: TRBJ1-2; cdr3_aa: ASGSPTGGNNYGYT
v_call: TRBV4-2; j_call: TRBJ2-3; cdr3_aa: ASSQEVSGTHADTQY
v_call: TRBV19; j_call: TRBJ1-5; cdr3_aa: ASSTSGGNQPQH
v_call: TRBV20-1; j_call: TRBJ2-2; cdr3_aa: SARHRRSGRAYTGELF
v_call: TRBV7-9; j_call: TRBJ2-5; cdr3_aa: ASSLNSAETQY
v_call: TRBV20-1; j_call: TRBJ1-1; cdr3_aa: SARARGDTEAF
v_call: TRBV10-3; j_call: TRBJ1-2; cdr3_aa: ATGGGGAGYT
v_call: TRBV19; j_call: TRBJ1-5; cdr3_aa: ASSIAGGSQPQH
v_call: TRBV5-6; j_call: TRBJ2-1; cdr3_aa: ASSPRDGNNEQF
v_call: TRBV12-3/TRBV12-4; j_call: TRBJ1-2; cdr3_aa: ASSTGGSPYGYT
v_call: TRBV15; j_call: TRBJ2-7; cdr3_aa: ATSRGITGAYEQY
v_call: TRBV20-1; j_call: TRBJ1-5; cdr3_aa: SARLSGEVYSNQPQH
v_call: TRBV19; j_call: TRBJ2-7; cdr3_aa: ASSWGQGQTYEQY
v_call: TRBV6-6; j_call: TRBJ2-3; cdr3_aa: ASSQKLPRTDTQY
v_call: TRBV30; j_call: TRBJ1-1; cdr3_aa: AFGHAEAF
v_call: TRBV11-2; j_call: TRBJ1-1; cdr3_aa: ASSLDQRQLFEAF
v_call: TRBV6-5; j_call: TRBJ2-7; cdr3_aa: ASSDTLRTAEQY
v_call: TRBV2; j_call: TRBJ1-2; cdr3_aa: ASRSRQGGGYGYT